The rows below give T cell receptor beta chains drawn from one sample of a study of T cell responses to AZD1222 COVID-19 vaccine. The data were produced by immunoSEQ multiplex PCR, yet TCRdb's version contains in-frame clones alone and is incomplete. The profile covers about 89,000 clones, with about 90% appearing a single time and around 5.2% taken by the ten largest. Material: peripheral blood, obtained on day 0 of MenACWY control vaccination. Receptor source: an adult in good health. Both conserved end residues are part of each CDR3. D genes are given only for firm matches. A row's size may be missing; if present it is once, few, many or a size class.

DNA: TGTGCCATCAGTGAGGGACAGGCTAGCGGAAACACCATATATTTT
CDR3: CAISEGQASGNTIYF
D: TRBD1
V: TRBV10-3
J: TRBJ1-3
size: NA

DNA: TGTGCCAGCAGTTCCGGACAGCTGTATAATTCACCCCTCCACTTT
CDR3: CASSSGQLYNSPLHF
D: NA
V: TRBV28
J: TRBJ1-6
size: once

DNA: TGTGCCAGCAGTGAATTGGGGGACAATCAGCCCCAGCATTTT
CDR3: CASSELGDNQPQHF
D: NA
V: TRBV6-1
J: TRBJ1-5
size: NA

DNA: TGTGCCAGCAGCTTGGACCCTTCGTTCACCGGGGAGCTGTTTTTT
CDR3: CASSLDPSFTGELFF
D: NA
V: TRBV5-5
J: TRBJ2-2
size: NA

DNA: TGTGCCAGCAGTTCGAGCGGGATTAGTCACGGGGAGCTGTTTTTT
CDR3: CASSSSGISHGELFF
D: TRBD2
V: TRBV5-5
J: TRBJ2-2
size: NA

DNA: TGCGCCAGCAGCCCTAAGGTCACCGGGGAGCTGTTTTTT
CDR3: CASSPKVTGELFF
D: NA
V: TRBV4-3
J: TRBJ2-2
size: NA

DNA: TGTGCCAGCAGCGCAGGGGCAGCCTACGAGCAGTACTTC
CDR3: CASSAGAAYEQYF
D: NA
V: TRBV3-1/TRBV3-2
J: TRBJ2-7
size: NA

DNA: TGTGCCAGCTCCCGCCAGGGGATCAATGAGCAGTTCTTC
CDR3: CASSRQGINEQFF
D: NA
V: TRBV19
J: TRBJ2-1
size: NA

DNA: TGTGCCAGCAGCTTAGCGGGAGGGCCCTTCAATGAGCAGTTCTTC
CDR3: CASSLAGGPFNEQFF
D: TRBD2
V: TRBV7-3
J: TRBJ2-1
size: NA

DNA: TGTGCCAGCAGTCCCCTAGAGCCAGGGGCCTCAAAAGAGACCCAGTACTTC
CDR3: CASSPLEPGASKETQYF
D: NA
V: TRBV27
J: TRBJ2-5
size: NA

DNA: TGTGCCAGCAGTTCGGGGAAAGATGAAAAACTGTTTTTT
CDR3: CASSSGKDEKLFF
D: NA
V: TRBV27
J: TRBJ1-4
size: NA

DNA: TGTGCCAGCAGTGGGGAGGGGAGCTCCTACGAGCAGTACTTC
CDR3: CASSGEGSSYEQYF
D: TRBD2
V: TRBV2
J: TRBJ2-7
size: once

DNA: TGTGCCAGCTCTTTAGGCCAAAGCTACGAGCAGTACTTC
CDR3: CASSLGQSYEQYF
D: NA
V: TRBV18
J: TRBJ2-7
size: NA

DNA: TGTGCCAGCAGCTTTAGGGGTCTAGCGGGAGGGCCGCAGATATCTGAGCAGTTCTTC
CDR3: CASSFRGLAGGPQISEQFF
D: TRBD2
V: TRBV7-9
J: TRBJ2-1
size: NA

DNA: TGTGCCAGCAGCGATCTAGCGGGGGGCAACAATGAGCAGTTCTTC
CDR3: CASSDLAGGNNEQFF
D: TRBD2
V: TRBV11-2
J: TRBJ2-1
size: NA

DNA: TGTGCCAGCAGCCCGAGCCGGGAGAAGGCTGAAGCTTTCTTT
CDR3: CASSPSREKAEAFF
D: NA
V: TRBV21-1
J: TRBJ1-1
size: NA

DNA: TGTGCCAGCAGTGCGGGACAGCAAAGCTCCTACGAGCAGTACTTC
CDR3: CASSAGQQSSYEQYF
D: NA
V: TRBV28
J: TRBJ2-7
size: few

DNA: TGTGCCAGCAGCTTAGGAATTAGCGGGAGCTTAGAGACCCAGTACTTC
CDR3: CASSLGISGSLETQYF
D: TRBD2
V: TRBV11-2
J: TRBJ2-5
size: NA

DNA: TGTGCCAGCAGTGAGACACCTTGGGGCTATAGCAATCAGCCCCAGCATTTT
CDR3: CASSETPWGYSNQPQHF
D: NA
V: TRBV2
J: TRBJ1-5
size: NA

DNA: TGTGCCAGCAGTTACGGTGGGAACACTGAAGCTTTCTTT
CDR3: CASSYGGNTEAFF
D: NA
V: TRBV6-2/TRBV6-3
J: TRBJ1-1
size: once

DNA: TGTGCCAGCAGCTTATCTTCCGGGGAAGCTTTCTTT
CDR3: CASSLSSGEAFF
D: NA
V: TRBV7-9
J: TRBJ1-1
size: NA

DNA: TGTGCCAGCAGTACCTCCCGGGAGGGCCCAGAGACCCAGTACTTC
CDR3: CASSTSREGPETQYF
D: TRBD2
V: TRBV28
J: TRBJ2-5
size: medium-sized